The 20 T cell receptor beta chains below come from one sample, sequenced in a study of shared clonotypes between healthy human individuals. Sequencing used immunoSEQ multiplex PCR; TCRdb keeps in-frame clones, though not all of them. This sample has over a million clones, with approximately 98% found just once. The specimen sequenced was naive CD4+ T cells sorted from blood. Subset: CD45RA+ positively selected. The receptors here all came from a man in his thirties or forties in good health.

This sequence joins TRBV19 and TRBJ1-1; D possibly corresponds to TRBD1 (5 bases). CDR1 LNHDA and CDR2 SQIVND come from the germline V gene (reference sequence). The CDR3 sequence is 14 residues long. Trimming cost V 5 bases and J 0 bases, with 10 bases left between them. CDR3: CASSRRGLNTEAFF. The CDR3 bases are TGTGCCAGTAGTCGGCGGGGCCTGAACACTGAAGCTTTCTTT.

The gene calls are TRBV6-6 and TRBJ1-5; D is unclear. The V gene's germline CDR1 is MNHNY and CDR2 SVGAGI (reference sequence). Trimming pared 7 bases from V and 1 base from J, leaving 17 bases between. This CDR3 has 16 amino acids. The CDR3 region has the DNA TGTGCCAGCACTAGAGGCGGGGTGGTAAGCAATCAGCCCCAGCATTTT. Residues: CASTRGGVVSNQPQHF.

The rearrangement uses TRBV6-4 and TRBJ2-1; 7 positions match TRBD1. The V segment lost 6 bases and the J segment 1 base; nucleotides outside the gene matches: 3. Germline CDR1 MRHNA, CDR2 SNTAGT. The CDR3 sequence is 14 residues long. The CDR3, as DNA: TGTGCCAGCAGGCAGGGGGAATCCTACAATGAGCAGTTCTTC. It codes for CASRQGESYNEQFF.

The chain employs TRBV9 and TRBJ2-3; the match to TRBD2 covers 11 bases. The CDR3 runs 18 residues. The trim removed 1 base at V and 2 bases at J, leaving 9 bases unmatched. Germline V gene data show CDR1 as SGDLS and CDR2 as YYNGEE. CDR3 amino acids: CASSVNSGTSGNTDTQYF. DNA for the CDR3: TGTGCCAGCAGCGTAAATTCGGGGACTAGCGGAAACACAGATACGCAGTATTTT.

This clone has only one observation. The chain recombines TRBV19 with TRBJ1-2; tentatively, D is TRBD1 (6 bases). Germline CDR1 LNHDA, CDR2 SQIVND (reference sequence). CDR3 length: 15 residues. V shed 4 bases and J shed 2 bases, with 14 bases lying between them. Written as DNA, the CDR3 is TGTGCCAGTAGTAGAGTATCCGGGACAAACTATGGCTACACCTTC. The encoded protein is CASSRVSGTNYGYTF.

This clone showed up just once. The V and J genes are TRBV28 and TRBJ2-2; D may match TRBD1 or TRBD2 (5 bases each). The CDR3 covers 14 residues. Germline assignment: CDR1 MDHEN and CDR2 SYDVKM. V gave up 6 bases and J gave up 6 bases, with 14 bases separating them. DNA for the CDR3: TGTGCCAGCAGGCGACTATTAGGGGCCGGGGAGCTGTTTTTT. Residues: CASRRLLGAGELFF.

The chain couples TRBV28 to TRBJ2-7; the D gene is possibly TRBD2 (5 bases). Trimming shortened V by 10 bases and J by 4 bases, and 26 bases separated the two germline ends. Germline CDR1 and CDR2: MDHEN and SYDVKM. This CDR3 is built from 16 residues. The CDR3, as DNA: TGTGCCATCTTAAAGCTCGGCTCGGGAAGCGGATACGAGCAGTACTTC. It translates to CAILKLGSGSGYEQYF.

The CDR3 region is CASSQDGTTPDNEQFF. The CDR3 nucleotides are TGCGCCAGCAGCCAAGATGGTACTACACCCGACAATGAGCAGTTCTTC. The chain uses TRBV4-3 and TRBJ2-1, with unresolved D. The CDR3 is made up of 16 amino acids. With 0 bases removed from V and 5 bases from J, the gap between germline ends came to 14 bases. Germline V gene data show CDR1 as LGHNA and CDR2 as YSLEER.

The chain has TRBV14 and TRBJ2-7; 8 nucleotides align to TRBD1. The length of the CDR3 is 12 residues. V shed 4 bases and J 13 bases; nucleotides not matched to a gene: 9. CDR1 is SGHDN and CDR2 is FVKESK in the germline V gene. CDR3 amino acids: CASSPVRDRLYF. The DNA of the CDR3 is TGTGCCAGCAGCCCAGTTCGGGACAGGCTATACTTC.

The chain couples TRBV7-9 to TRBJ2-1; no reliable D call. Trimming took 4 bases from V and 4 from J, leaving 17 bases between them. CDR3 length: 16 residues. Germline CDR1 reads SEHNR; CDR2 reads FQNEAQ (reference sequence). The DNA of the CDR3 is TGTGCCAGCAGCTCCAAGTTTGTGGCGCTGTACAATGAGCAGTTCTTC. Translating it yields CASSSKFVALYNEQFF.

This chain links TRBV14 with TRBJ2-7; TRBD1 might be the D (6 bases). This CDR3 spans 16 amino acids. V was shortened by 0 bases and J by 3 bases, with 15 bases between the two germline ends. Germline CDR1 SGHDN, CDR2 FVKESK. CDR3: CASSQDWTDYLYEQYF. CDR3 sequence (DNA): TGTGCCAGCAGCCAAGATTGGACAGACTACCTCTACGAGCAGTACTTC. Full variable domain (missing parts from reference TRBV14 and TRBJ2-7): EAGVTQFPSHSVIEKGQTVTLRCDPISGHDNLYWYRRVMGKEIKFLLHFVKESKQDESGMPNNRFLAERTGGTYSTLKVQPAELEDSGVYFCASSQDWTDYLYEQYFGPGTRLTVT.

The chain joins TRBV18 to TRBJ2-1; D is undetermined. V was clipped by 3 bases and J by 6 bases, with 9 bases between them. This CDR3 region has 13 residues. Germline CDR1 is KGHSH and CDR2 is LQKENI. CDR3 region: CASSPFSANEQFF. The CDR3 DNA sequence: TGTGCCAGCTCACCTTTCTCGGCCAATGAGCAGTTCTTC.

The chain has TRBV5-6 and TRBJ2-5; the D gene is possibly TRBD2 (5 bases). V shed 4 bases and J shed 5 bases, with 12 bases lying between them. Germline-derived CDR1 and CDR2 are SGHDT and YYEEEE. The CDR3 totals 13 residues. The CDR3 reads CASSGEMRETQYF. The CDR3 bases are TGTGCCAGCAGCGGGGAGATGAGGGAGACCCAGTACTTC.

Of note for this clone: The same CDR3 also results from other DNA sequences found in this sample. The gene calls are TRBV7-9 and TRBJ2-1, with D maybe TRBD1 (5 bases). This CDR3 is 13 amino acids long. The ends were cut back, 2 bases at V and 4 bases at J, with 6 bases in the middle. From germline, CDR1 is SEHNR and CDR2 FQNEAQ (reference sequence). The CDR3 sequence: CASSLSGYNEQFF. The CDR3 DNA is TGTGCCAGCAGCTTATCAGGGTACAATGAGCAGTTCTTC.

This rearrangement joins TRBV11-3 to TRBJ2-3; a possible D gene is TRBD2 (5 bases). The V gene's germline CDR1 is SGHNT and CDR2 YENEEA. The CDR3 has 16 residues. The V end lost 5 bases, the J end lost 5 bases, and 20 bases lay between the germline ends. The CDR3 protein is CASSLGAKDRVDTQYF. In DNA, the CDR3 is TGTGCCAGCAGCCTGGGAGCGAAAGATCGGGTAGATACGCAGTATTTT.

The rearrangement uses TRBV4-3 and TRBJ1-3; TRBD1 matches at 7 bases. In germline, CDR1 is LGHNA, CDR2 YSLEER. This CDR3 is 17 amino acids long. With V trimmed by 3 bases and J by 4 bases, 12 bases remained unmatched. The CDR3 nucleotides read TGCGCCAGCAGCCAGTTTCAGGGGGGAGCATCCGGAAACACCATATATTTT. Translation gives CASSQFQGGASGNTIYF.

The genes are TRBV6-5 and TRBJ1-1; unclear D gene. Germline V CDR1 and CDR2: MNHEY, SVGAGI. V lost 4 bases, J lost 5 bases, and 11 bases lay in between. The CDR3 is 13 residues long. CDR3 residues: CASSSSLGTEAFF. CDR3 nucleotides: TGTGCCAGCAGTTCCTCCTTAGGGACTGAAGCTTTCTTT.

The chain joins TRBV30 to TRBJ1-1, with D maybe TRBD1 (6 bases). From germline, CDR1 is GTSNPN and CDR2 SVGIG (reference sequence). CDR3 length: 13 amino acids. Between the trimmed V and J ends, which lost 2 bases and 9 bases, there was a span of 16 bases. CDR3 coding DNA: TGTGCCTGGAGTTCCCCCGGGACACCCAAAGCTTTCTTT. Encoded protein: CAWSSPGTPKAFF.

The chain couples TRBV15 to TRBJ1-1; no clear D. The CDR3 totals 13 residues. Trimming removed 6 bases from V and 7 bases from J, with 15 bases in between. CDR1 and CDR2 (germline): LNHNV, YYDKDF (reference sequence). The DNA of the CDR3 is TGTGCCACCAGTTTACGAAGTGAAAATGAAGCTTTCTTT. It is translated as CATSLRSENEAFF.

The V gene is TRBV5-4, the J gene TRBJ2-2, with 9 bases matching TRBD1. The V gene's germline CDR1 is SGHNT and CDR2 YYREEE (reference sequence). The CDR3 sequence is 16 residues long. Germline trimming cut 0 bases from V and 5 bases from J; bases unmatched to any gene: 5. The CDR3 sequence: CASSLGSGTGTGELFF. The CDR3 DNA sequence: TGTGCCAGCAGCTTGGGGTCCGGGACAGGGACCGGGGAGCTGTTTTTT.